This T cell receptor beta chain stems from a study of technical replicates of blood from a handful of donors (dated by TCRdb to 2017 to 2019). With respect to this clone: Its antigen remains undetermined. It has no much larger one-base neighbor in the sample; base qualities were not kept.

Trimming leaves V shorter by 5 bases and J shorter by 6 bases, with the junction holding 3 bases beyond the gene matches. CDR1 is given as MGHDK and CDR2 as SYGVNS, both from the germline V gene. Counted from cysteine to phenylalanine, this CDR3 has 12 amino acids. The kept DNA is CDR3 alone, 36 bases in frame from the first base. The library was built by means of the immunoSEQ multiplex PCR assay. TCRdb holds this immuneACCESS table with in-frame rearrangements only. Some clones are missing; in checked studies, unresolved V genes explain under half, and the rest has no known cause. Here the sample has over 50,000 clones; approximately 86% occur a single time. Jointly, the top ten make up approximately 5.4% of the sample.

The source of this sequence is a human donor in good health. Some clones in this sample may be carry-over from other donors' samples. The rearranged segments are TRBV25-1 and TRBJ2-7; TRBD1 agrees with 8 junctional bases. The source material was PBMCs. The CDR3 region reads CASSKTGGEQYF. The nucleotide sequence is TGTGCCAGCAGTAAAACAGGGGGCGAGCAGTACTTC.